The 25 T cell receptor beta chains given below trace back to one sample, sequenced in a study of blood T cell repertoires in COVID-19. Here immunoSEQ multiplex PCR was the method, and the copy in TCRdb shows in-frame clones only, minus some. Here the sample spans more than 90,000 clones, 65% to 80% being singletons. The sequenced sample was peripheral blood. Every receptor here comes from a man aged 70 or older with acute or convalescent COVID-19.

This clone was counted a single time. The chain uses TRBV5-1 and TRBJ2-4; 7 bases fit TRBD2. The V segment lost 0 bases and the J segment 0 bases; nucleotides outside the gene matches: 6. The CDR3 has 17 residues. Germline CDR1 reads SGHRS; CDR2 reads YFSETQ. As DNA, the CDR3 is TGCGCCAGCAGCTTGGCCATGGGGAGGGGAGCCAAAAACATTCAGTACTTC. Protein product: CASSLAMGRGAKNIQYF.

The chain links TRBV30 to TRBJ2-3, with 7 bases lining up with TRBD2. CDR1 and CDR2 from the germline V gene are GTSNPN and SVGIG (reference sequence). This CDR3 contains 13 residues. V shed 0 bases and J 4 bases; nucleotides not matched to a gene: 1. The CDR3 loop reads CAWSVLAADTQYF. CDR3 coding DNA: TGTGCCTGGAGTGTCCTAGCGGCAGATACGCAGTATTTT.

The chain recombines TRBV5-6 with TRBJ1-3; D perhaps matches TRBD1 (6 bases). V gave up 4 bases and J gave up 2 bases, with 10 bases separating them. Germline CDR1 is SGHDT and CDR2 is YYEEEE. CDR3 size: 14 residues. CDR3: CASSQAGAGNTIYF. As DNA, the CDR3 is TGTGCCAGCAGCCAAGCAGGGGCTGGAAACACCATATATTTT.

The chain couples TRBV7-2 to TRBJ2-1; D is perhaps TRBD1 (5 bases). Germline V gene sequence: CDR1 SGHTA, CDR2 FQGNSA. The CDR3 covers 15 residues. V lost 1 base and J 2 bases, leaving 9 bases between the germline ends. This CDR3 reads CASSLDQGAYNEQFF. Here the CDR3 DNA reads TGTGCCAGCAGCTTAGATCAGGGCGCCTACAATGAGCAGTTCTTC.

The CDR3 region is CASSQDAGTVGRKLFF. The CDR3 nucleotides read TGCGCCAGCAGCCAAGATGCCGGGACAGTGGGACGAAAACTGTTTTTT. The chain joins TRBV4-3 to TRBJ1-4, with TRBD1 identical over 7 bases. With V trimmed by 0 bases and J by 10 bases, 11 bases remained unmatched. Germline V lookup: CDR1 LGHNA, CDR2 YSLEER. The CDR3 contains 16 residues.

The chain has TRBV27 and TRBJ2-1; 10 nucleotides match TRBD1. J gave up 2 bases and V 6 bases, and 7 bases lay outside the gene matches. The germline V gene encodes CDR1 MNHEY and CDR2 SMNVEV (reference sequence). This CDR3 region has 16 residues. This CDR3 reads CASRYSGTGAYNEQFF. The CDR3 nucleotides are TGTGCCAGCAGATACTCCGGGACAGGGGCCTACAATGAGCAGTTCTTC.

This chain uses TRBV2 with TRBJ2-5, with D hard to call. Trimming stripped 3 bases from V and 3 bases from J, with 8 bases between. Per germline, CDR1 SNHLY and CDR2 FYNNEI. The CDR3 totals 13 residues. The CDR3: CASSEWPEETQYF. The CDR3 nucleotides are TGTGCCAGCAGTGAGTGGCCAGAAGAGACCCAGTACTTC.

A single count supports this clone. This chain links TRBV3-1 (or the pseudogene TRBV3-2) with TRBJ1-5; D may be TRBD1 (6 bases). The ends were cut back, 5 bases at V and 2 bases at J, with 13 bases in the middle. The CDR3 has 15 residues. Per the germline V gene, CDR1 is LGHDT and CDR2 is YNNKEL (reference sequence). Here the CDR3 reads CASSSQGMGNQPQHF. CDR3 nucleotides: TGTGCCAGCAGCTCGCAGGGGATGGGCAATCAGCCCCAGCATTTT.

The rearrangement uses TRBV5-1 and TRBJ2-7; 9 bases agree with TRBD1. From germline, CDR1 is SGHRS and CDR2 YFSETQ. The CDR3 is 14 residues long. V gave up 4 bases and J gave up 5 bases; unmatched junction bases: 7. CDR3 in DNA: TGCGCCAGCAGCCCGGGACAGGGTTTCAACGAGCAGTACTTC. Translating gives CASSPGQGFNEQYF. Full variable domain (remainder filled in from reference TRBV5-1 and TRBJ2-7): KAGVTQTPRYLIKTRGQQVTLSCSPISGHRSVSWYQQTPGQGLQFLFEYFSETQRNKGNFPGRFSGRQFSNSRSEMNVSTLELGDSALYLCASSPGQGFNEQYFGPGTRLTVT.

CDR3 sequence (DNA): TGTGCCAGCAGCGGAGATCCCTCACTAGCGGGAGTTAGCGAGCAGTACTTC. Its protein product is CASSGDPSLAGVSEQYF. The V and J genes are TRBV9 and TRBJ2-7; TRBD2 matches 11 bases. The V segment lost 3 bases and the J segment 6 bases; nucleotides outside the gene matches: 14. CDR1 and CDR2 (germline): SGDLS, YYNGEE. This CDR3 is built from 17 residues.

The chain recombines TRBV7-2 with TRBJ2-7; D gene uncertain. Trimming shortened V by 1 base and J by 6 bases, and 13 bases separated the two germline ends. There are 14 residues in the CDR3. Germline loops: CDR1 SGHTA, CDR2 FQGNSA. As DNA, the CDR3 is TGTGCCAGCAGCTTAGTTTCCACTATCCCCGAGCAGTACTTC. Residues: CASSLVSTIPEQYF.

The chain couples TRBV4-2 to TRBJ2-1; 7 bases line up with TRBD2. This CDR3 region has 14 residues. The trim removed 0 bases at V and 7 bases at J, leaving 3 bases unmatched. The V gene's germline CDR1 is LGHNA and CDR2 YNFKEQ. The CDR3 nucleotides read TGTGCCAGCAGCCAAGATGCTAGCGGTAATGAGCAGTTCTTC. Protein product: CASSQDASGNEQFF.

V and J are TRBV7-9 and TRBJ2-5; no clear D. Germline assignment: CDR1 SEHNR and CDR2 FQNEAQ (reference sequence). The CDR3 consists of 13 residues. V was cut by 4 bases and J by 5 bases, with 11 bases left in between. The CDR3 sequence: CASSSGSPETQYF. Written as DNA, the CDR3 is TGTGCCAGCAGCTCCGGTAGTCCGGAGACCCAGTACTTC.

V gene TRBV10-3 combines with J gene TRBJ1-5; 8 bases line up with TRBD1. V lost 0 bases to trimming and J lost 2 bases; unmatched junction nucleotides: 6. The CDR3 has 17 residues. From germline, CDR1 is ENHRY and CDR2 SYGVKD. In DNA form, the CDR3 reads TGTGCCATCAGTGAGTCCCCCCCGACAGGGGGCAATCAGCCCCAGCATTTT. Protein sequence: CAISESPPTGGNQPQHF.

V and J are TRBV9 and TRBJ2-1; D gene uncertain. CDR1 is SGDLS, CDR2 YYNGEE, per germline. The CDR3 is 14 residues long. With 3 bases removed from V and 3 bases from J, the gap between germline ends came to 10 bases. The CDR3 is CASSAQSSYNEQFF. CDR3 nucleotides: TGTGCCAGCAGCGCTCAATCTAGCTACAATGAGCAGTTCTTC. The full variable domain, in which reference TRBV9 and TRBJ2-1 provide the parts outside the CDR3, is DSGVTQTPKHLITATGQRVTLRCSPRSGDLSVYWYQQSLDQGLQFLIQYYNGEERAKGNILERFSAQQFPDLHSELNLSSLELGDSALYFCASSAQSSYNEQFFGPGTRLTVL.

The gene calls are TRBV9 and TRBJ2-4; maybe TRBD2 (5 bases). This CDR3 has 16 residues. The germline CDR1 and CDR2 sequences are SGDLS and YYNGEE. V lost 3 bases, J lost 2 bases, and 15 bases lay in between. CDR3 sequence (DNA): TGTGCCAGCAGCGCGGAAGGGAGAAGCCCCAAAAACATTCAGTACTTC. Translating gives CASSAEGRSPKNIQYF.

This chain connects TRBV6-2 or TRBV6-3 to TRBJ2-2; 9 positions agree with TRBD1. Trimming took 5 bases from V and 1 from J; bases not matched to a gene: 2. This CDR3 spans 15 amino acids. Germline assignment: CDR1 MNHEY and CDR2 SVGEGT. This CDR3 is CASSPDRGNTGELFF. Here the CDR3 DNA reads TGTGCCAGCAGTCCGGACAGGGGGAACACCGGGGAGCTGTTTTTT.

This chain joins TRBV11-2 and TRBJ1-1, with no clear D. Trimming shortened V by 3 bases and J by 0 bases, and 14 bases separated the two germline ends. The germline CDR1 and CDR2 sequences are SGHAT and FQNNGV. This CDR3 comprises 16 residues. The CDR3 DNA sequence: TGTGCCAGCAGCTTGGCAGTCTTTTACATGAACACTGAAGCTTTCTTT. Translation gives CASSLAVFYMNTEAFF.

V and J are TRBV7-7 and TRBJ2-1; tentative D call: TRBD2 (6 bases). Germline CDR1 and CDR2: SSHAT and FNYEAQ (reference sequence). The CDR3 is 14 amino acids. The V end lost 2 bases, the J end lost 6 bases, and 11 bases lay between the germline ends. In DNA form, the CDR3 reads TGTGCCAGCAGCTTACGTGCGGAGGGCAATGAGCAGTTCTTC. As protein: CASSLRAEGNEQFF.

The V and J genes are TRBV9 and TRBJ2-3; 9 nucleotides match TRBD2. Trimming cost V 0 bases and J 5 bases; bases outside gene matches: 4. The germline CDR1 and CDR2 sequences are SGDLS and YYNGEE. CDR3 length: 15 residues. The CDR3 region has the DNA TGTGCCAGCAGCGTAGATGGCGGGGGGGGAGATACGCAGTATTTT. It is translated as CASSVDGGGGDTQYF.

A few counts support this clone. The gene calls are TRBV7-2 and TRBJ1-2, with 9 bases identical to TRBD1. Germline lookup yields CDR1 SGHTA and CDR2 FQGNSA. This CDR3 is 14 amino acids long. V lost 1 base to trimming and J lost 7 bases; unmatched junction nucleotides: 4. For the CDR3, the DNA is TGTGCCAGCAGCTTAGACAGGGGGCAAGCTGGCTACACCTTC. Amino acids: CASSLDRGQAGYTF.

V gene TRBV15 combines with J gene TRBJ2-3, with 10 bases aligning to TRBD2. The germline V gene encodes CDR1 LNHNV and CDR2 YYDKDF (reference sequence). The CDR3 runs to 18 residues. J gave up 4 bases and V 2 bases, and 12 bases lay outside the gene matches. The CDR3 is CATSRLAGASVQPDTQYF. DNA of the CDR3: TGTGCCACCAGCAGACTAGCGGGAGCTTCAGTTCAACCAGATACGCAGTATTTT. Complete variable domain (other parts from reference TRBV15 and TRBJ2-3): DAMVIQNPRYQVTQFGKPVTLSCSQTLNHNVMYWYQQKSSQAPKLLFHYYDKDFNNEADTPDNFQSRRPNTSFCFLDIRSPGLGDTAMYLCATSRLAGASVQPDTQYFGPGTRLTVL.

V and J are TRBV5-1 and TRBJ2-1; no clear D gene. This CDR3 comprises 13 residues. The V end lost 0 bases, the J end lost 5 bases, and 6 bases lay between the germline ends. CDR1 is SGHRS, CDR2 YFSETQ, per germline. CDR3 bases: TGCGCCAGCAGCTTGGCCGAGAACAATGAGCAGTTCTTC. Residues: CASSLAENNEQFF.

This chain joins TRBV5-8 and TRBJ1-5, with D unresolved. Deletions cut 4 bases from V and 7 bases from J, with 9 bases between. Looked up from germline, CDR1 is SGHTS and CDR2 is YDEGEE. CDR3 length equals 12 residues. Here the CDR3 DNA reads TGTGCCAGCAGCCGAGCGAGCCAGCCCCAGCATTTT. It yields the protein CASSRASQPQHF.

This clone came up once. The V gene is TRBV9, the J gene TRBJ2-2; D is uncertain. The CDR3 is made up of 14 amino acids. Looked up from germline, CDR1 is SGDLS and CDR2 is YYNGEE. V was clipped by 0 bases and J by 3 bases, with 6 bases between them. CDR3 residues: CASSVVQYTGELFF. CDR3 DNA sequence: TGTGCCAGCAGCGTAGTGCAGTACACCGGGGAGCTGTTTTTT.